This is a list of T cell receptor beta chains from one sample in a study of beta chain features in type 1 diabetes. TCRdb's table, derived via immunoSEQ multiplex PCR, lists solely in-frame clones and lacks some. The sample shows about 360,000 clones, roughly 12% of them seen only once. Sequences were obtained from naive CD4+ T cells from blood. All receptors derive from a man younger than 35 in good health. CDR3s include the opening cysteine and the closing phenylalanine or tryptophan. A D gene is named only where the DNA matches it firmly. Rows may omit the clone size; those that give it use once, few, many or a size class.

v_call: TRBV5-1; cdr3_length: 14; clone_size: -; j_call: TRBJ2-5; d_call: TRBD2; cdr3_nt: TGCGCCAGCAGGGCGACTAGCGGCCAAGAGACCCAGTACTTC; cdr3_aa: CASRATSGQETQYF
v_call: TRBV18; cdr3_length: 16; clone_size: -; j_call: TRBJ2-3; d_call: TRBD2; cdr3_nt: TGTGCCAGCTCACAATCCGGGACTAGCCCCACAGATACGCAGTATTTT; cdr3_aa: CASSQSGTSPTDTQYF
v_call: TRBV7-6; cdr3_length: 13; clone_size: -; j_call: TRBJ2-3; d_call: -; cdr3_nt: TGTGCCAGCAGCTTAGTTGTCGCAGATACGCAGTATTTT; cdr3_aa: CASSLVVADTQYF
v_call: TRBV5-4; cdr3_length: 15; clone_size: -; j_call: TRBJ2-2; d_call: TRBD1; cdr3_nt: TGTGCCAGCAGCCTACGGACAGGGCGGGCCGGGGAGCTGTTTTTT; cdr3_aa: CASSLRTGRAGELFF
v_call: TRBV29-1; cdr3_length: 13; clone_size: -; j_call: TRBJ2-1; d_call: -; cdr3_nt: TGCAGCGTTGGTGGTAGCGGTAACAATGAGCAGTTCTTC; cdr3_aa: CSVGGSGNNEQFF
v_call: TRBV28; cdr3_length: 16; clone_size: few; j_call: TRBJ2-3; d_call: TRBD2; cdr3_nt: TGTGCCAGCAGTTTAGGACTAGCGGCTAGCACAGATACGCAGTATTTT; cdr3_aa: CASSLGLAASTDTQYF
v_call: TRBV6-1; cdr3_length: 12; clone_size: -; j_call: TRBJ2-7; d_call: -; cdr3_nt: TGTGCCAGCGGAAGGGAGCGGTACGAGCAGTACTTC; cdr3_aa: CASGRERYEQYF
v_call: TRBV30; cdr3_length: 15; clone_size: few; j_call: TRBJ2-7; d_call: -; cdr3_nt: TGTGCCTGGAGTTTCCCGTTTGGGGCCTCCTACGAGCAGTACTTC; cdr3_aa: CAWSFPFGASYEQYF
v_call: TRBV7-3; cdr3_length: 13; clone_size: few; j_call: TRBJ2-3; d_call: -; cdr3_nt: TGTGCCAGCAGCGAGCTGGTGTCGGGTACGCAGTATTTT; cdr3_aa: CASSELVSGTQYF
v_call: TRBV7-2; cdr3_length: 15; clone_size: few; j_call: TRBJ2-1; d_call: TRBD2; cdr3_nt: TGTGCCAGCAGGTCTAGCGGGGTCCCTTACAATGAGCAGTTCTTC; cdr3_aa: CASRSSGVPYNEQFF
v_call: TRBV28; cdr3_length: 15; clone_size: few; j_call: TRBJ2-3; d_call: TRBD2; cdr3_nt: TGTGCCAGCAGAACAGCGGGAGCTGGCTTGGATACGCAGTATTTT; cdr3_aa: CASRTAGAGLDTQYF
v_call: TRBV28; cdr3_length: 15; clone_size: -; j_call: TRBJ2-7; d_call: TRBD2; cdr3_nt: TGTGCCAGCAGATGGGGACTAGCGGTTCCCTACGAGCAGTACTTC; cdr3_aa: CASRWGLAVPYEQYF
v_call: TRBV18; cdr3_length: 15; clone_size: -; j_call: TRBJ2-5; d_call: TRBD2; cdr3_nt: TGTGCCAGCTCACCGATAGGCGGGGGCCAAGAGACCCAGTACTTC; cdr3_aa: CASSPIGGGQETQYF
v_call: TRBV13; cdr3_length: 16; clone_size: few; j_call: TRBJ2-2; d_call: TRBD2; cdr3_nt: TGTGCCAGCAGCCTTAATCCCGGGAGGGACACCGGGGAGCTGTTTTTT; cdr3_aa: CASSLNPGRDTGELFF
v_call: TRBV7-2; cdr3_length: 16; clone_size: -; j_call: TRBJ2-4; d_call: TRBD2; cdr3_nt: TGTGCCAGCAGCCTGGGACTAGCGAGGGCCAAAAACATTCAGTACTTC; cdr3_aa: CASSLGLARAKNIQYF
v_call: TRBV30; cdr3_length: 14; clone_size: few; j_call: TRBJ2-3; d_call: TRBD2; cdr3_nt: TGTGCCTGGAGTTTAGCGGGGGGGACAGATACGCAGTATTTT; cdr3_aa: CAWSLAGGTDTQYF
v_call: TRBV7-2; cdr3_length: 13; clone_size: few; j_call: TRBJ2-5; d_call: -; cdr3_nt: TGTGCCAGCAGCTTAGTAGTCCAAGAGACCCAGTACTTC; cdr3_aa: CASSLVVQETQYF
v_call: TRBV11-2; cdr3_length: 14; clone_size: -; j_call: TRBJ2-4; d_call: TRBD1; cdr3_nt: TGTGCCAGCAGCGCCGGGACAGGGAGTGACATTCAGTACTTC; cdr3_aa: CASSAGTGSDIQYF
v_call: TRBV2; cdr3_length: 11; clone_size: few; j_call: TRBJ2-1; d_call: -; cdr3_nt: TGTGCCAGCCTTGATTGGACTCAGCAGTTCTTC; cdr3_aa: CASLDWTQQFF
v_call: TRBV15; cdr3_length: 17; clone_size: few; j_call: TRBJ2-3; d_call: TRBD2; cdr3_nt: TGTGCCACCAGCAGGGTCGGGGCAGGGAGGGCGACAGATACGCAGTATTTT; cdr3_aa: CATSRVGAGRATDTQYF
v_call: TRBV5-1; cdr3_length: 15; clone_size: few; j_call: TRBJ2-1; d_call: TRBD2; cdr3_nt: TGCGCCAGCAGCTTGGCGACTAGCGGGGGCAATGAGCAGTTCTTC; cdr3_aa: CASSLATSGGNEQFF
v_call: TRBV4-2; cdr3_length: 16; clone_size: -; j_call: TRBJ1-4; d_call: TRBD1; cdr3_nt: TGTGCCAGCAGCCAAGAGTTCCGACAGGGTTCCGGAAAACTGTTTTTT; cdr3_aa: CASSQEFRQGSGKLFF
v_call: TRBV18; cdr3_length: 15; clone_size: few; j_call: TRBJ1-1; d_call: -; cdr3_nt: TGTGCCAGCTCACCATTGGGGGCGAGAGACACTGAAGCTTTCTTT; cdr3_aa: CASSPLGARDTEAFF
v_call: TRBV30; cdr3_length: 15; clone_size: -; j_call: TRBJ1-5; d_call: TRBD1; cdr3_nt: TGTGCCTGGAGGGACAGGGGAGGGGGCAATCAGCCCCAGCATTTT; cdr3_aa: CAWRDRGGGNQPQHF
v_call: TRBV5-1; cdr3_length: 14; clone_size: -; j_call: TRBJ1-1; d_call: -; cdr3_nt: TGCGCCAGCAGCCCACTGATCGGGAACACTGAAGCTTTCTTT; cdr3_aa: CASSPLIGNTEAFF
v_call: TRBV28; cdr3_length: 16; clone_size: few; j_call: TRBJ1-5; d_call: -; cdr3_nt: TGTGCCAGCAGTTTGGTGGCAGGCGGGGGCAATCAGCCCCAGCATTTT; cdr3_aa: CASSLVAGGGNQPQHF
v_call: TRBV20-1; cdr3_length: 10; clone_size: -; j_call: TRBJ2-5; d_call: -; cdr3_nt: TGCAGTGCTCTCGGAGAGACCCAGTACTTC; cdr3_aa: CSALGETQYF
v_call: TRBV4-3; cdr3_length: 14; clone_size: -; j_call: TRBJ2-2; d_call: -; cdr3_nt: TGCGCCAGCAGCCAAGACCTGAACACCGGGGAGCTGTTTTTT; cdr3_aa: CASSQDLNTGELFF
v_call: TRBV4-2; cdr3_length: 15; clone_size: -; j_call: TRBJ1-5; d_call: -; cdr3_nt: TGTGCCAGCAGCCAGTACAGGGTGAGCAATCAGCCCCAGCATTTT; cdr3_aa: CASSQYRVSNQPQHF
v_call: TRBV7-9; cdr3_length: 19; clone_size: -; j_call: TRBJ2-7; d_call: TRBD2; cdr3_nt: TGTGCCAGCAGCTTACAAGCGGGAGGGCAAGGTCTCATAACCTACGAGCAGTACTTC; cdr3_aa: CASSLQAGGQGLITYEQYF
v_call: TRBV29-1; cdr3_length: 11; clone_size: -; j_call: TRBJ2-5; d_call: -; cdr3_nt: TGCAGCGTTTTGGCTCTAGAGACCCAGTACTTC; cdr3_aa: CSVLALETQYF
v_call: TRBV5-8; cdr3_length: 13; clone_size: -; j_call: TRBJ1-4; d_call: -; cdr3_nt: TGTGCCAGCAGCTTGGTATCCGTTGAAAAACTGTTTTTT; cdr3_aa: CASSLVSVEKLFF
v_call: TRBV11-1; cdr3_length: 16; clone_size: -; j_call: TRBJ2-6; d_call: TRBD2; cdr3_nt: TGTGCCAGCAGTCCATTGGGGAGGGTCTGGGCCAACGTCCTGACTTTC; cdr3_aa: CASSPLGRVWANVLTF
v_call: TRBV6-1; cdr3_length: 13; clone_size: -; j_call: TRBJ2-1; d_call: -; cdr3_nt: TGTGCCAGCAGAAAGGACGGACTAAATGAGCAGTTCTTC; cdr3_aa: CASRKDGLNEQFF
v_call: TRBV7-2; cdr3_length: 13; clone_size: -; j_call: TRBJ1-2; d_call: TRBD1; cdr3_nt: TGTGCCAGCAGCGCAAGGACAGGGGATGGCTACACCTTC; cdr3_aa: CASSARTGDGYTF
v_call: TRBV9; cdr3_length: 15; clone_size: -; j_call: TRBJ2-3; d_call: -; cdr3_nt: TGTGCCAGCAGCCCCAGGACTGGCGGCACAGATACGCAGTATTTT; cdr3_aa: CASSPRTGGTDTQYF
v_call: TRBV7-6; cdr3_length: 15; clone_size: -; j_call: TRBJ2-5; d_call: TRBD2; cdr3_nt: TGTGCCAGCAGCTCCCGGGACCTGGGCGGGGGGACCCAGTACTTC; cdr3_aa: CASSSRDLGGGTQYF
v_call: TRBV19; cdr3_length: 14; clone_size: -; j_call: TRBJ2-3; d_call: TRBD2; cdr3_nt: TGTGCCACCTCGATTCGGGGGGTTGGGGATACGCAGTATTTT; cdr3_aa: CATSIRGVGDTQYF
v_call: TRBV7-4; cdr3_length: 13; clone_size: few; j_call: TRBJ2-5; d_call: -; cdr3_nt: TGTGCCAGCAGCTTTACGACGGGGGAGACCCAGTACTTC; cdr3_aa: CASSFTTGETQYF
v_call: TRBV7-9; cdr3_length: 16; clone_size: -; j_call: TRBJ2-1; d_call: TRBD1; cdr3_nt: TGTGCCAGCAGGAGGACAGGGGCTCCAAGCTCCAATGAGCAGTTCTTC; cdr3_aa: CASRRTGAPSSNEQFF
v_call: TRBV4-3; cdr3_length: 14; clone_size: few; j_call: TRBJ1-2; d_call: -; cdr3_nt: TGCGCCAGCAGCCAAGAACGCGGAAACTATGGCTACACCTTC; cdr3_aa: CASSQERGNYGYTF
v_call: TRBV29-1; cdr3_length: 11; clone_size: -; j_call: TRBJ1-1; d_call: -; cdr3_nt: TGCAGCGTTGTAAAGAACACTGAAGCTTTCTTT; cdr3_aa: CSVVKNTEAFF
v_call: TRBV28; cdr3_length: 13; clone_size: -; j_call: TRBJ2-7; d_call: TRBD2; cdr3_nt: TGTGCCAGCAGTAGCGGGAGGAGCTACGAGCAGTACTTC; cdr3_aa: CASSSGRSYEQYF
v_call: TRBV14; cdr3_length: 13; clone_size: -; j_call: TRBJ1-1; d_call: -; cdr3_nt: TGTGCCAGCAGCCTGACAGATAACACTGAAGCTTTCTTT; cdr3_aa: CASSLTDNTEAFF
v_call: TRBV10-3; cdr3_length: 17; clone_size: few; j_call: TRBJ2-3; d_call: TRBD2; cdr3_nt: TGTGCCATCAGAAGAGCGGGAGGCAACTCTTACACAGATACGCAGTATTTT; cdr3_aa: CAIRRAGGNSYTDTQYF